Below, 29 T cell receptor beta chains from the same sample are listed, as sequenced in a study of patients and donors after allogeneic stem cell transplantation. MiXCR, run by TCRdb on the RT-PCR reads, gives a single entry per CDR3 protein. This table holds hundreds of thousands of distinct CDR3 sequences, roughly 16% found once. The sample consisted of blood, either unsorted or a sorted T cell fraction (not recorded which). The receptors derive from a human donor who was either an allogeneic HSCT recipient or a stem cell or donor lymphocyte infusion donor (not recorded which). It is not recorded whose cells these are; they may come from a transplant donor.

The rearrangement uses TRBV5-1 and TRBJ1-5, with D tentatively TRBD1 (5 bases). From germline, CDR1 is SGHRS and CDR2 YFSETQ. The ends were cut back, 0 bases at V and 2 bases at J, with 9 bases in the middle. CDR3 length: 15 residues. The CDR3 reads CASSLDMGGNQPQHF. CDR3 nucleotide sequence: TGCGCCAGCAGCTTGGATATGGGGGGCAATCAGCCCCAGCATTTT.

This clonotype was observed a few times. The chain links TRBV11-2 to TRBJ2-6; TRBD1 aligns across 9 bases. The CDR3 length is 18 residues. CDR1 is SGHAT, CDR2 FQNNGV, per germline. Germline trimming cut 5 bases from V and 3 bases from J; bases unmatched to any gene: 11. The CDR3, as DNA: TGTGCCAGCAGCATTACCGGGACAGGGATCGGTGGGGCCAACGTCCTGACTTTC. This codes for CASSITGTGIGGANVLTF.

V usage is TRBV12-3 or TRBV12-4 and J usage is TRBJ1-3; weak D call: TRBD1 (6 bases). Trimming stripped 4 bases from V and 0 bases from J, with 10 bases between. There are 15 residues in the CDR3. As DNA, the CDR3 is TGTGCCAGCAGTTACACAGGGCGCTCTGGAAACACCATATATTTT. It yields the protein CASSYTGRSGNTIYF.

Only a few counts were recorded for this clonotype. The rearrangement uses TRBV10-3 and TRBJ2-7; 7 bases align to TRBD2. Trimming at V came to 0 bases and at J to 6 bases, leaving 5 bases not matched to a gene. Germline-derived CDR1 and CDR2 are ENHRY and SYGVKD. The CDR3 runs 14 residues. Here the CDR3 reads CAISESTGGSEQYF. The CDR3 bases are TGTGCCATCAGTGAGTCGACCGGGGGGTCCGAGCAGTACTTC.

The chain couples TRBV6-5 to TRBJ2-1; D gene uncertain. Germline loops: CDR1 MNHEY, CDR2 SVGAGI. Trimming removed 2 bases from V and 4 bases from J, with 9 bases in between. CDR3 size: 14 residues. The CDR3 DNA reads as TGTGCCAGCAGTTACGGTCCTCTATACAATGAGCAGTTCTTC. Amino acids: CASSYGPLYNEQFF.

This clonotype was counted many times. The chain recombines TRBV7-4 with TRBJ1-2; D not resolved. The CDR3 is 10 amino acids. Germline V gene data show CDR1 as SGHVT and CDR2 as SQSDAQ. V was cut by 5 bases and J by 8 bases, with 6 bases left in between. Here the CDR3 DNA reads TGTGCCAGCAGCAGCGGAGGCTACACCTTC. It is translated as CASSSGGYTF. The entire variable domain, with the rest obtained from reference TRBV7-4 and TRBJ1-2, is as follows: GAGVSQSPRYKVAKRGRDVALRCDSISGHVTLYWYRQTLGQGSEVLTYSQSDAQRDKSGRPSGRFSAERPERSVSTLKIQRTEQGDSAVYLCASSSGGYTFGSGTRLTVV.

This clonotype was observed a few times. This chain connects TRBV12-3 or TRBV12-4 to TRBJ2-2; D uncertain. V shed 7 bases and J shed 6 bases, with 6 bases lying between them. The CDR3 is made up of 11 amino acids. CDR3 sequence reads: CASIWAGELFF. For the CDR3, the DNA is TGTGCCAGCATCTGGGCCGGGGAGCTGTTTTTT.

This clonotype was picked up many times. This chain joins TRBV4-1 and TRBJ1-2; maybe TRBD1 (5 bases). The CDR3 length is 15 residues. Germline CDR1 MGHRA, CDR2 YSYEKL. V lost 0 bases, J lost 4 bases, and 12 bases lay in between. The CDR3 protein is CASSQDEGLGYGYTF. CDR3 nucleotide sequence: TGCGCCAGCAGCCAAGATGAGGGGTTGGGCTATGGCTACACCTTC.

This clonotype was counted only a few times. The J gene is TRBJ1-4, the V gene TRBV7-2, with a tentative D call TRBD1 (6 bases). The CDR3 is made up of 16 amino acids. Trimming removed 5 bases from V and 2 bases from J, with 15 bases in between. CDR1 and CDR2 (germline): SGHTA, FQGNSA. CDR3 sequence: CASSPSIDRTNEKLFF. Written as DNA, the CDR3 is TGTGCCAGCAGCCCGAGCATCGACAGGACTAATGAAAAACTGTTTTTT.

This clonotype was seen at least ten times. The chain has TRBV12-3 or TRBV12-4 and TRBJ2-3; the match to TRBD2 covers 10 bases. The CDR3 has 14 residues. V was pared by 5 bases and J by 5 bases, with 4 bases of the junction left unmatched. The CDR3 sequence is CASSPLAGVDTQYF. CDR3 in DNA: TGTGCCAGCAGTCCCCTAGCGGGAGTAGATACGCAGTATTTT.

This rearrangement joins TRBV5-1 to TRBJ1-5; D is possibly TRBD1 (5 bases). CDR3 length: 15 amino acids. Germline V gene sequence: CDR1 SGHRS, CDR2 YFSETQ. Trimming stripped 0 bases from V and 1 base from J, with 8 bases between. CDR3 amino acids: CASSLGGVSNQPQHF. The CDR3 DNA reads TGCGCCAGCAGCTTGGGGGGGGTAAGCAATCAGCCCCAGCATTTT.

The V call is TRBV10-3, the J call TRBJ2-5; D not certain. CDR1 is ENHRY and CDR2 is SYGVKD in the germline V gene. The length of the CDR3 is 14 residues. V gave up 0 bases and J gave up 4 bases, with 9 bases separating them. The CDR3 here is CAISESATIETQYF. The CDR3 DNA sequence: TGTGCCATCAGTGAGTCAGCTACCATAGAGACCCAGTACTTC.

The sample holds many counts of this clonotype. The CDR3 nucleotides are TGCGCCAGCAGCCAAGATGTTAACAGGGGGTTGACCGGGGAGCTGTTTTTT. Its translation is CASSQDVNRGLTGELFF. This rearrangement joins TRBV4-3 to TRBJ2-2; TRBD1 agrees at 8 bases. Germline V lookup: CDR1 LGHNA, CDR2 YSLEER. CDR3 length: 17 residues. Trimming at V came to 0 bases and at J to 5 bases, leaving 8 bases not matched to a gene.

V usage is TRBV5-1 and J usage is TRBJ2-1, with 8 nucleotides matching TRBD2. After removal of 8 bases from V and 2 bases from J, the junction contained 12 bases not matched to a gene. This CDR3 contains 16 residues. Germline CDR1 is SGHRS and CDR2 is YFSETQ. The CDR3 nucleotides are TGCGCCAGGACCGGGACTAGAAGAACCGCCTACAATGAGCAGTTCTTC. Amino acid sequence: CARTGTRRTAYNEQFF. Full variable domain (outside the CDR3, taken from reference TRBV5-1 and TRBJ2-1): KAGVTQTPRYLIKTRGQQVTLSCSPISGHRSVSWYQQTPGQGLQFLFEYFSETQRNKGNFPGRFSGRQFSNSRSEMNVSTLELGDSALYLCARTGTRRTAYNEQFFGPGTRLTVL.

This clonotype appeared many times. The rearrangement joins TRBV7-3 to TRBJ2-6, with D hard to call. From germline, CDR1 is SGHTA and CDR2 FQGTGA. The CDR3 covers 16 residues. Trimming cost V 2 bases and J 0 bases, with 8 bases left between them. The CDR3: CASSLAALSGANVLTF. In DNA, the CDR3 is TGTGCCAGCAGCTTAGCAGCTCTCTCTGGGGCCAACGTCCTGACTTTC. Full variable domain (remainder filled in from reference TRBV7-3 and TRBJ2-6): GAGVSQTPSNKVTEKGKYVELRCDPISGHTALYWYRQSLGQGPEFLIYFQGTGAADDSGLPNDRFFAVRPEGSVSTLKIQRTERGDSAVYLCASSLAALSGANVLTFGAGSRLTVL.

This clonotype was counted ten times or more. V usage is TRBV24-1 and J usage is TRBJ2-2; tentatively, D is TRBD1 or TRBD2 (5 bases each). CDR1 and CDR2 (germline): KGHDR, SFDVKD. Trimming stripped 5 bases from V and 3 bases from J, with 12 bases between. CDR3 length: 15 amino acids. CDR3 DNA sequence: TGTGCCACCAGTGTCGCAGGGACCCACACCGGGGAGCTGTTTTTT. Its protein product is CATSVAGTHTGELFF.

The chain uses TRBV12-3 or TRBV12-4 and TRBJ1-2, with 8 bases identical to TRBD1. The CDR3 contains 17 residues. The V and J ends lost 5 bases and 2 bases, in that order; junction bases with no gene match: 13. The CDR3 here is CASSGRDRIERNYGYTF. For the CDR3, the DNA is TGTGCCAGCAGTGGCCGGGACAGGATAGAACGAAACTATGGCTACACCTTC.

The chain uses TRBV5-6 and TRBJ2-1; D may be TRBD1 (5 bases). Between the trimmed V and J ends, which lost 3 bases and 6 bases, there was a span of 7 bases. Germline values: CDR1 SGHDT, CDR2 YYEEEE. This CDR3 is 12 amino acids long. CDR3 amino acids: CASSWQGNEQFF. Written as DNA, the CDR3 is TGTGCCAGCAGCTGGCAGGGCAATGAGCAGTTCTTC.

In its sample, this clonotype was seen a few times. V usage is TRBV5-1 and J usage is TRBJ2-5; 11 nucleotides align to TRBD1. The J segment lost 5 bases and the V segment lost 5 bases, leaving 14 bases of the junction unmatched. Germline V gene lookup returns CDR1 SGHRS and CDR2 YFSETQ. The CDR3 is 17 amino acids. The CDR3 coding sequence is TGCGCCAGCAGTCGGACAGGGGGCGTGATAAGGGGTGAGACCCAGTACTTC. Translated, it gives CASSRTGGVIRGETQYF.

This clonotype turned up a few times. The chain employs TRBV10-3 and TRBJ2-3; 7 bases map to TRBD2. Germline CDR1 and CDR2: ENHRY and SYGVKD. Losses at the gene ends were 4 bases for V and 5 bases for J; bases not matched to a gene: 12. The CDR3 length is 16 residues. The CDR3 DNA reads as TGTGCCATCAGTGTTCTAGGCGGGAGCGGTGGAGATACGCAGTATTTT. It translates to CAISVLGGSGGDTQYF.

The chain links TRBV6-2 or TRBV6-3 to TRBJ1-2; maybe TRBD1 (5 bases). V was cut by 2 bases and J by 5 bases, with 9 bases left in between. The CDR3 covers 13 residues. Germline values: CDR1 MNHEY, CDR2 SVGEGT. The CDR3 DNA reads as TGTGCCAGCAGTTACGAGGGGCGTTATGGCTACACCTTC. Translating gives CASSYEGRYGYTF.

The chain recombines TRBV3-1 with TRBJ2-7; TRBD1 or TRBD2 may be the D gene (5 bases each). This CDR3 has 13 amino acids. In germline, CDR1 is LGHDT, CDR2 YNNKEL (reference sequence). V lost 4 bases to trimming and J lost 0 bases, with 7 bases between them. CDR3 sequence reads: CASSRGSSYEQYF. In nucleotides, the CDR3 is TGTGCCAGCAGCCGGGGGAGCTCCTACGAGCAGTACTTC.

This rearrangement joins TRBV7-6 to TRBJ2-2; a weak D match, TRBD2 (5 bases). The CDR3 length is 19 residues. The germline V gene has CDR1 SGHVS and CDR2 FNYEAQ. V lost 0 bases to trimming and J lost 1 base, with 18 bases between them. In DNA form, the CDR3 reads TGTGCCAGCAGCTTAGCGCGGTACGGGGTAGCGCGGAACACCGGGGAGCTGTTTTTT. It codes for CASSLARYGVARNTGELFF.

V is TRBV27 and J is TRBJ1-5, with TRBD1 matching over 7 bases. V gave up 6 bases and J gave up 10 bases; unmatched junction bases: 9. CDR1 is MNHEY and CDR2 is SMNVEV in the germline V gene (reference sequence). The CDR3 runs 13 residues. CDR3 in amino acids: CASSATGFTPQHF. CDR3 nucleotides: TGTGCCAGCAGCGCGACAGGGTTCACACCCCAGCATTTT.

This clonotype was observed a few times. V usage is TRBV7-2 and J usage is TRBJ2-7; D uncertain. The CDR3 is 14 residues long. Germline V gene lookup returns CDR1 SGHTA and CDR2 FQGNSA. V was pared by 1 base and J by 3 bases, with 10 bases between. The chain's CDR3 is CASSLGLRIYEQYF. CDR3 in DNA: TGTGCCAGCAGCTTAGGTCTTCGAATCTACGAGCAGTACTTC.

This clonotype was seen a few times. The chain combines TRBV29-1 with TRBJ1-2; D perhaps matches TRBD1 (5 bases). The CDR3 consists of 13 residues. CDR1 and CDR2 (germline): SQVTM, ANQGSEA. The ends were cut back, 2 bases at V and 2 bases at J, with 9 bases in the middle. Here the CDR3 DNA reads TGCAGCGTTGAACAGGGCTCCAACTATGGCTACACCTTC. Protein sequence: CSVEQGSNYGYTF. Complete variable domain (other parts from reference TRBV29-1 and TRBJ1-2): SAVISQKPSRDICQRGTSLTIQCQVDSQVTMMFWYRQQPGQSLTLIATANQGSEATYESGFVIDKFPISRPNLTFSTLTVSNMSPEDSSIYLCSVEQGSNYGYTFGSGTRLTVV.

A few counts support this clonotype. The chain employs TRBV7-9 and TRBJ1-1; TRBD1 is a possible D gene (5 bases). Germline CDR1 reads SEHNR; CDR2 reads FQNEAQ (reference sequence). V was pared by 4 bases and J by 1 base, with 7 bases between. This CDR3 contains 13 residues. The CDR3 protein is CASSWTSNTEAFF. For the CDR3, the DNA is TGTGCCAGCAGCTGGACATCGAACACTGAAGCTTTCTTT.

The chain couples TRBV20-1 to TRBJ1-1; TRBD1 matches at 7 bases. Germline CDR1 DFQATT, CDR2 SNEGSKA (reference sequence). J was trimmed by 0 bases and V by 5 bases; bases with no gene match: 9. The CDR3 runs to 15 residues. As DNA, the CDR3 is TGCAGTGCTGGTAAGACAGGGAGGATGAACACTGAAGCTTTCTTT. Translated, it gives CSAGKTGRMNTEAFF.

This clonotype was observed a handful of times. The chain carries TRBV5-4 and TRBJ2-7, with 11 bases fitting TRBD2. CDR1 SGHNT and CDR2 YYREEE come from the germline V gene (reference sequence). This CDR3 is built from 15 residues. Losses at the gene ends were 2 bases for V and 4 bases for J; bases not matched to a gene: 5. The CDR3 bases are TGTGCCAGCAGCTTCCTTACTAGCGGGGGTTACGAGCAGTACTTC. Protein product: CASSFLTSGGYEQYF.